These T cell receptor beta chains were read from a single sample in a study of early T cells in non-severe SARS-CoV-2 infection. TCRdb ran MiXCR on the 5' RACE reads and lists one entry per CDR3 protein. This sample carries roughly 65,000 distinct CDR3 sequences, 9.5% to 15% of them seen once, and the ten largest clones take around 1.7%. Sequencing was performed on whole blood. These receptors were taken from an adult who was a healthcare worker with PCR-confirmed SARS-CoV-2 infection or an uninfected control (not recorded which). CDR3s include the opening cysteine and the closing phenylalanine or tryptophan. Fields, in order: J gene, CDR3 length, clone size, V gene, D gene, CDR3 protein, CDR3 DNA. The D gene is left open where the match is weak. Clone size is not always given. Where it is, it says once, few, many or a class for expanded clones.

j_call: TRBJ2-2; cdr3_length: 16; clone_size: few; v_call: TRBV18; d_call: .; cdr3_aa: CASSSTQGANTGELFF; cdr3_nt: TGTGCCAGCTCATCTACCCAGGGAGCGAACACCGGGGAGCTGTTTTTT
j_call: TRBJ2-1; cdr3_length: 16; clone_size: many; v_call: TRBV10-3; d_call: TRBD2; cdr3_aa: CAISGKGSGGYNEQFF; cdr3_nt: TGTGCCATCAGTGGCAAGGGATCGGGGGGGTACAATGAGCAGTTCTTC
j_call: TRBJ1-2; cdr3_length: 14; clone_size: few; v_call: TRBV20-1; d_call: TRBD1; cdr3_aa: CSARDPQGNYGYTF; cdr3_nt: TGCAGTGCTAGAGATCCACAGGGGAACTATGGCTACACCTTC
j_call: TRBJ1-1; cdr3_length: 13; clone_size: .; v_call: TRBV14; d_call: .; cdr3_aa: CASSQRTDTEAFF; cdr3_nt: TGTGCCAGCAGCCAAAGGACAGACACTGAAGCTTTCTTT
j_call: TRBJ2-3; cdr3_length: 15; clone_size: .; v_call: TRBV29-1; d_call: .; cdr3_aa: CSVVGQGRGTDTQYF; cdr3_nt: TGCAGCGTTGTAGGGCAGGGTCGGGGCACAGATACGCAGTATTTT
j_call: TRBJ2-1; cdr3_length: 14; clone_size: many; v_call: TRBV20-1; d_call: .; cdr3_aa: CSATTRVFSNEQFF; cdr3_nt: TGCAGTGCCACTACTAGGGTTTTTTCCAATGAGCAGTTCTTC
j_call: TRBJ1-1; cdr3_length: 13; clone_size: .; v_call: TRBV12-3/TRBV12-4; d_call: .; cdr3_aa: CASSWASNTEAFF; cdr3_nt: TGTGCCAGCAGTTGGGCCTCGAACACTGAAGCTTTCTTT
j_call: TRBJ2-1; cdr3_length: 15; clone_size: many; v_call: TRBV5-1; d_call: TRBD2; cdr3_aa: CASSPRTSGGNEQFF; cdr3_nt: TGCGCCAGCAGCCCGAGGACTAGCGGGGGGAATGAGCAGTTCTTC
j_call: TRBJ1-5; cdr3_length: 15; clone_size: few; v_call: TRBV20-1; d_call: TRBD1; cdr3_aa: CSARSRGQVNQPQHF; cdr3_nt: TGCAGTGCTAGATCCCGTGGACAGGTCAATCAGCCCCAGCATTTT
j_call: TRBJ2-1; cdr3_length: 13; clone_size: many; v_call: TRBV6-6; d_call: .; cdr3_aa: CASSPFQGNEQFF; cdr3_nt: TGTGCCAGCAGCCCCTTCCAGGGCAATGAGCAGTTCTTC
j_call: TRBJ2-7; cdr3_length: 15; clone_size: .; v_call: TRBV28; d_call: TRBD1; cdr3_aa: CASSLSGQGSYEQYF; cdr3_nt: TGTGCCAGCAGTTTATCGGGACAGGGGTCCTACGAGCAGTACTTC
j_call: TRBJ2-2; cdr3_length: 16; clone_size: few; v_call: TRBV5-4; d_call: TRBD1; cdr3_aa: CASSLGTGWSTGELFF; cdr3_nt: TGTGCCAGCAGCCTGGGGACAGGGTGGTCCACCGGGGAGCTGTTTTTT
j_call: TRBJ2-7; cdr3_length: 11; clone_size: many; v_call: TRBV6-1; d_call: .; cdr3_aa: CASSAHTEQYF; cdr3_nt: TGTGCCAGCAGTGCCCACACGGAGCAGTACTTC
j_call: TRBJ2-7; cdr3_length: 15; clone_size: .; v_call: TRBV20-1; d_call: .; cdr3_aa: CSAQGFSSTPYEQYF; cdr3_nt: TGCAGTGCCCAAGGCTTTTCGTCTACACCCTACGAGCAGTACTTC
j_call: TRBJ2-5; cdr3_length: 15; clone_size: many; v_call: TRBV7-6; d_call: .; cdr3_aa: CASSSTYGAQETQYF; cdr3_nt: TGTGCCAGCAGCTCCACCTACGGGGCACAAGAGACCCAGTACTTC
j_call: TRBJ2-7; cdr3_length: 16; clone_size: .; v_call: TRBV9; d_call: TRBD1; cdr3_aa: CASSPSPDRDPYEQYF; cdr3_nt: TGTGCCAGCAGCCCCTCACCCGACAGGGACCCCTACGAGCAGTACTTC
j_call: TRBJ1-1; cdr3_length: 20; clone_size: few; v_call: TRBV10-2; d_call: .; cdr3_aa: CASSESVRRQTRGHGTEAFF; cdr3_nt: TGCGCCAGCAGTGAGTCCGTAAGGAGACAGACCCGGGGACATGGCACTGAAGCTTTCTTT
j_call: TRBJ2-7; cdr3_length: 15; clone_size: .; v_call: TRBV15; d_call: .; cdr3_aa: CATSRDRKGSDEQYF; cdr3_nt: TGTGCCACCAGCAGAGATAGGAAAGGGTCTGACGAGCAGTACTTC
j_call: TRBJ2-3; cdr3_length: 13; clone_size: .; v_call: TRBV9; d_call: .; cdr3_aa: CASSPVVADTQYF; cdr3_nt: TGTGCCAGCAGCCCAGTGGTAGCGGATACGCAGTATTTT
j_call: TRBJ2-2; cdr3_length: 14; clone_size: many; v_call: TRBV9; d_call: .; cdr3_aa: CASSPQGSTGELFF; cdr3_nt: TGTGCCAGCAGTCCTCAGGGATCCACCGGGGAGCTGTTTTTT
j_call: TRBJ1-1; cdr3_length: 15; clone_size: few; v_call: TRBV7-9; d_call: .; cdr3_aa: CASSYTDRLGTEAFF; cdr3_nt: TGTGCCAGCAGCTATACCGACAGGCTCGGGACTGAAGCTTTCTTT
j_call: TRBJ2-1; cdr3_length: 16; clone_size: few; v_call: TRBV3-1; d_call: TRBD2; cdr3_aa: CASSQGRLAAYNEQFF; cdr3_nt: TGTGCCAGCAGCCAAGGAAGACTAGCGGCCTACAATGAGCAGTTCTTC
j_call: TRBJ2-1; cdr3_length: 15; clone_size: few; v_call: TRBV19; d_call: .; cdr3_aa: CASSIVGGPVNEQFF; cdr3_nt: TGTGCCAGTAGTATAGTTGGGGGGCCGGTCAATGAGCAGTTCTTC